The 20 T cell receptor beta chains in this list originate from one sample, sequenced in a study of T cell clones after liver transplantation (dated by TCRdb to the late 2010s). This sample's time point label indicates: pre-transplant. Library method: the immunoSEQ multiplex PCR assay. Drawn from immuneACCESS, this table holds only the in-frame rearrangements with V and J called that TCRdb kept. Clones are partly lost; checked studies trace under half to an unresolved V gene and leave the rest unexplained. This sample gives about 100,000 clones in total; about 81% of them show up just once. Over 0.75% of the sample goes to the ten largest clones. The sequencing used CD4+ T cells from blood, collected before liver transplant. These receptors were collected from a human donor who received a liver transplant.

The chain carries TRBV7-9 and TRBJ2-1; D unclear. Germline V gene data show CDR1 as SEHNR and CDR2 as FQNEAQ (reference sequence). The CDR3 runs to 11 residues. The germline V and J ends were trimmed by 5 bases and 4 bases, with 3 bases remaining between them. Written as DNA, the CDR3 is TGTGCCAGCAGCCCGTACAATGAGCAGTTCTTC. This sequence encodes CASSPYNEQFF.

This clone occurred a few times. The V call is TRBV27, the J call TRBJ2-7; 12 nucleotides align to TRBD1. Looked up from germline, CDR1 is MNHEY and CDR2 is SMNVEV (reference sequence). The junction had 5 bases not matched to a gene; V was cut back by 4 bases and J by 7 bases. The CDR3 runs 14 residues. DNA of the CDR3: TGTGCCAGCAGTTGGGGACAGGGGGCGGGAGAGCAGTACTTC. It codes for CASSWGQGAGEQYF.

V is TRBV7-3 and J is TRBJ2-5; 9 nucleotides agree with TRBD1. The J segment lost 0 bases and the V segment lost 4 bases, leaving 6 bases of the junction unmatched. Germline CDR1 and CDR2: SGHTA and FQGTGA. This CDR3 contains 16 residues. The CDR3, as DNA: TGTGCCAGCAGCTGGCGAGGACAGGGGTACCAAGAGACCCAGTACTTC. Protein product: CASSWRGQGYQETQYF.

V usage is TRBV5-6 and J usage is TRBJ2-5, with 10 positions matching TRBD2. This CDR3 contains 15 residues. CDR1 and CDR2 from the germline V gene are SGHDT and YYEEEE. Trimming cost V 2 bases and J 4 bases; bases outside gene matches: 5. CDR3 DNA sequence: TGTGCCAGCAGCTTAAGCGGGGGGGCCGGAGAGACCCAGTACTTC. It specifies CASSLSGGAGETQYF. The full variable domain, in which reference TRBV5-6 and TRBJ2-5 provide the parts outside the CDR3, is DAGVTQSPTHLIKTRGQQVTLRCSPKSGHDTVSWYQQALGQGPQFIFQYYEEEERQRGNFPDRFSGHQFPNYSSELNVNALLLGDSALYLCASSLSGGAGETQYFGPGTRLLVL.

As for this clone: Here the CDR3 omits its conserved ending phenylalanine or tryptophan, so a read error is the likely source. The DNA is left out, because the CDR3 cannot be placed on it with certainty; the CDR3 is given as TCRdb lists it. The chain has TRBV5-3 and TRBJ2-4; the DNA was not compared with TRBD2, the D call given in the table. TRBV5-3 is reported as an ORF; its role is uncertain. The CDR3 extends over 9 residues, inclusive of both ends. CDR3 residues: CARSLGRGN.

The chain combines TRBV6-4 with TRBJ2-3; no definite D call. The CDR3 is 14 residues long. Trimming left V 6 bases short and J 2 bases short, with 12 bases between. CDR1 and CDR2 (germline): MRHNA, SNTAGT. The CDR3 loop is CASRPLWNTDTQYF. CDR3 DNA: TGTGCCAGCAGGCCCCTTTGGAACACAGATACGCAGTATTTT.

J is TRBJ2-3 and V is TRBV10-3, with 12 bases that match TRBD2. This CDR3 is built from 16 residues. Germline values: CDR1 ENHRY, CDR2 SYGVKD. V was pared by 3 bases and J by 3 bases, with 4 bases of the junction left unmatched. CDR3 residues: CAISDSGLAGTDTQYF. Written as DNA, the CDR3 is TGTGCCATCAGTGACAGTGGACTAGCGGGAACAGATACGCAGTATTTT.

The chain joins TRBV6-1 to TRBJ2-1; a possible D gene is TRBD2 (5 bases). The V and J ends lost 4 bases and 6 bases respectively, with 10 bases between them. Germline V CDR1 and CDR2: MNHNS, SASEGT. The CDR3 contains 13 residues. The DNA for the CDR3 is TGTGCCAGCAGTGCGGACTGGAGCAATGAGCAGTTCTTC. Protein: CASSADWSNEQFF.

This clone has only a few counts. The chain recombines TRBV16 with TRBJ1-6, with D unresolved. The germline CDR1 and CDR2 sequences are KGHSY and FQNENV. The CDR3 extends over 14 amino acids. Trimming shortened V by 4 bases and J by 11 bases, and 15 bases separated the two germline ends. In DNA form, the CDR3 reads TGTGCCAGCAGCCGCCAACCCAGGCCAACACCCCTCCACTTT. Amino acids: CASSRQPRPTPLHF.

The chain is built from TRBV28 and TRBJ2-1, with 10 nucleotides matching TRBD2. The CDR3 runs 14 residues. Trimming at V came to 6 bases and at J to 5 bases, leaving 4 bases not matched to a gene. Germline-derived CDR1 and CDR2 are MDHEN and SYDVKM. CDR3 DNA: TGTGCCAGCAGCTTAGCGGGAGGTGACAATGAGCAGTTCTTC. Residues: CASSLAGGDNEQFF. The variable domain in full, completed from reference TRBV28 and TRBJ2-1, reads DVKVTQSSRYLVKRTGEKVFLECVQDMDHENMFWYRQDPGLGLRLIYFSYDVKMKEKGDIPEGYSVSREKKERFSLILESASTNQTSMYLCASSLAGGDNEQFFGPGTRLTVL.

Written as DNA, the CDR3 is TGTGCCAGCAAACTAGGACAGGGGAGGACAGATACGCAGTATTTT. Translating it yields CASKLGQGRTDTQYF. The gene calls are TRBV6-5 and TRBJ2-3, with 9 bases identical to TRBD1. This CDR3 comprises 15 residues. Losses at the gene ends were 7 bases for V and 3 bases for J; bases not matched to a gene: 8. In germline, CDR1 is MNHEY, CDR2 SVGAGI.

The genes are TRBV28 and TRBJ1-5; tentatively, D is TRBD1 (5 bases). The CDR3 loop spans 13 amino acids. Trimming removed 7 bases at V and 3 bases at J, with 10 bases between. CDR1 and CDR2 from the germline V gene are MDHEN and SYDVKM. CDR3 in DNA: TGTGCCAGCACCGGGGGTCCCAATCAGCCCCAGCATTTT. This codes for CASTGGPNQPQHF. The full variable domain, its missing parts supplied by reference TRBV28 and TRBJ1-5, is DVKVTQSSRYLVKRTGEKVFLECVQDMDHENMFWYRQDPGLGLRLIYFSYDVKMKEKGDIPEGYSVSREKKERFSLILESASTNQTSMYLCASTGGPNQPQHFGDGTRLSIL.

The chain couples TRBV7-8 to TRBJ1-1; D remains unclear. Between the trimmed V and J ends, which lost 3 bases and 1 base, there was a span of 12 bases. Germline V gives CDR1 SGHVS, CDR2 FQNEAQ. The CDR3 loop spans 15 amino acids. The CDR3 region has the DNA TGTGCCAGCAGCTTTAGTTTCGGGCGGAACACTGAAGCTTTCTTT. Encoded protein: CASSFSFGRNTEAFF.

This sequence joins TRBV19 and TRBJ2-1; 8 bases map to TRBD2. The germline CDR1 and CDR2 sequences are LNHDA and SQIVND (reference sequence). The CDR3 consists of 15 residues. Losses at the gene ends were 9 bases for V and 4 bases for J; bases not matched to a gene: 11. CDR3 sequence: CASGPGLGQYNEQFF. The CDR3 DNA sequence: TGTGCCAGCGGGCCGGGACTAGGACAATACAATGAGCAGTTCTTC.

The chain has TRBV25-1 and TRBJ1-1; possible D gene TRBD1, 6 bases. V lost 1 base and J 6 bases, leaving 9 bases between the germline ends. CDR1 is MGHDK, CDR2 SYGVNS, per germline. The CDR3 sequence is 13 residues long. The CDR3 reads CASSESDRSEAFF. Written as DNA, the CDR3 is TGTGCCAGCAGTGAATCGGACAGATCTGAAGCTTTCTTT.

The chain combines TRBV6-1 with TRBJ2-2, with 8 bases fitting TRBD1. This CDR3 comprises 15 residues. Per germline, CDR1 MNHNS and CDR2 SASEGT. The J segment lost 1 base and the V segment lost 5 bases, leaving 3 bases of the junction unmatched. Here the CDR3 DNA reads TGTGCCAGCAGTCTAGGACAGGGGAACACCGGGGAGCTGTTTTTT. Residues: CASSLGQGNTGELFF.

This chain joins TRBV14 and TRBJ2-7; D uncertain. The CDR3 contains 15 residues. V dropped 1 base and J dropped 9 bases, with 19 bases sitting between them. CDR1 SGHDN and CDR2 FVKESK come from the germline V gene. Written as DNA, the CDR3 is TGTGCCAGCAGCCAAGGGACGGCTCACCGTGACGGGCAGTACTTC. Translation: CASSQGTAHRDGQYF. The variable domain in full, with the rest retrieved from reference TRBV14 and TRBJ2-7, is EAGVTQFPSHSVIEKGQTVTLRCDPISGHDNLYWYRRVMGKEIKFLLHFVKESKQDESGMPNNRFLAERTGGTYSTLKVQPAELEDSGVYFCASSQGTAHRDGQYFGPGTRLTVT.

The chain has TRBV28 and TRBJ2-1, with D hard to call. The germline V gene encodes CDR1 MDHEN and CDR2 SYDVKM. V was shortened by 2 bases and J by 0 bases, with 11 bases between the two germline ends. The CDR3 has 16 residues. This CDR3 reads CASSLLPSSSYNEQFF. In nucleotides, the CDR3 is TGTGCCAGCAGTTTACTTCCTTCTAGCTCCTACAATGAGCAGTTCTTC. The full variable domain, in which reference TRBV28 and TRBJ2-1 provide the parts outside the CDR3, is DVKVTQSSRYLVKRTGEKVFLECVQDMDHENMFWYRQDPGLGLRLIYFSYDVKMKEKGDIPEGYSVSREKKERFSLILESASTNQTSMYLCASSLLPSSSYNEQFFGPGTRLTVL.

This clone was seen only a few times. V is TRBV6-5 and J is TRBJ1-1, with 8 bases fitting TRBD1. CDR3 length equals 15 residues. J gave up 1 base and V 5 bases, and 6 bases lay outside the gene matches. Germline V CDR1 and CDR2: MNHEY, SVGAGI. CDR3 nucleotide sequence: TGTGCCAGCAGTCCTACAGGGGGTAGGAACACTGAAGCTTTCTTT. Its translation: CASSPTGGRNTEAFF.

This clone was detected a few times. This chain uses TRBV5-1 with TRBJ2-3, with 10 bases fitting TRBD1. The CDR3 has 15 amino acids. J was trimmed by 8 bases and V by 4 bases; bases with no gene match: 10. The germline V gene encodes CDR1 SGHRS and CDR2 YFSETQ. CDR3 loop: CASSETGGMGGTQYF. The CDR3 nucleotides read TGCGCCAGCAGCGAGACAGGGGGCATGGGTGGTACGCAGTATTTT.